The present entry profiles one T cell receptor beta chain with its context. As handled by the study authors: Cell counts per sample came from amplifying reference gene primers. Only in-frame clones appear in the TCRdb table, and some are missing; sequencing was by immunoSEQ multiplex PCR. Clone size and V and J calls were adopted from that table, with D and trimming inferred from the DNA. In the table there are about 240,000 clones, 82% of which are singletons. The data derive from a study of blood T cell repertoires in COVID-19. Across the study: Sample material is recorded as cDNA or gDNA derived from T cells, B-cell-depleted T cells, or PBMCs.

Unmatched junction bases numbered 6, after V lost 2 bases and J lost 5 bases. Germline lookup yields CDR1 MNHNY and CDR2 SVGAGI (reference sequence). This CDR3 is built from 14 residues. The TCR comes from a woman aged 55-70 years with active or convalescent COVID-19. The sequenced sample consisted of peripheral blood. The genes are TRBV6-6 and TRBJ2-7; TRBD1 matches 7 bases. The CDR3 spells CASSYRDSANEQYF. The CDR3 DNA follows: TGTGCCAGCAGTTACCGGGACAGCGCTAACGAGCAGTACTTC.